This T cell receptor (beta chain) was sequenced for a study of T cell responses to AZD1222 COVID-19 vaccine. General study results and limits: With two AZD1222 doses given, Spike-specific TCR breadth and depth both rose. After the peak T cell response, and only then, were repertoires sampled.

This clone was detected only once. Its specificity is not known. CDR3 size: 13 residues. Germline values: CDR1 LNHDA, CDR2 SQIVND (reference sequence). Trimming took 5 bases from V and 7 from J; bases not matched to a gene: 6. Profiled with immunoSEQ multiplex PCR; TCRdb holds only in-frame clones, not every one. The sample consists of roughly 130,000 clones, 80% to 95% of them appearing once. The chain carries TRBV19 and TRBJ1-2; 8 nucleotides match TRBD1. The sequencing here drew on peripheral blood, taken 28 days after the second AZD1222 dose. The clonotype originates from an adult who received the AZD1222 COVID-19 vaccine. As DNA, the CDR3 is TGTGCCAGTAGTCCGGACAGGGAGGGTGGCTACACCTTC. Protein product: CASSPDREGGYTF.